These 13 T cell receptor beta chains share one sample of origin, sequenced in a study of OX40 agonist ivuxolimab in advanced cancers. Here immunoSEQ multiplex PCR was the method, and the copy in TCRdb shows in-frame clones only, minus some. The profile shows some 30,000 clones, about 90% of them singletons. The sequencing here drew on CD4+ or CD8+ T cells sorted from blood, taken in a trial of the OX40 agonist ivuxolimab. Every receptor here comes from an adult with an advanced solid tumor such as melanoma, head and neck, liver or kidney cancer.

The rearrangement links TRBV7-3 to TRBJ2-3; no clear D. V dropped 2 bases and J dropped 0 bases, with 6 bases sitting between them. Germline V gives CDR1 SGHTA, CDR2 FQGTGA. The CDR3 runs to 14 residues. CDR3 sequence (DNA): TGTGCCAGCAGCTTAGGTACCAGCACAGATACGCAGTATTTT. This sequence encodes CASSLGTSTDTQYF.

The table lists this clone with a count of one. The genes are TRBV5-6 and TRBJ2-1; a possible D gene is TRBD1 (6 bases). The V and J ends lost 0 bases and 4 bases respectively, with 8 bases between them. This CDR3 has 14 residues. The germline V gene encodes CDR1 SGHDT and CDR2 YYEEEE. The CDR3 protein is CASSLGQVYNEQFF. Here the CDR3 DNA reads TGTGCCAGCAGCTTGGGACAGGTATACAATGAGCAGTTCTTC.

The CDR3 DNA reads TGTGCCAGCAGCCGCGGGACAGGGGGCGAAGAGACCCAGTACTTC. Its protein is CASSRGTGGEETQYF. The J gene is TRBJ2-5, the V gene TRBV5-4; 12 nucleotides line up with TRBD1. Trimming took 4 bases from V and 3 from J; bases not matched to a gene: 4. The CDR3 length is 15 residues. CDR1 is SGHNT, CDR2 YYREEE, per germline (reference sequence).

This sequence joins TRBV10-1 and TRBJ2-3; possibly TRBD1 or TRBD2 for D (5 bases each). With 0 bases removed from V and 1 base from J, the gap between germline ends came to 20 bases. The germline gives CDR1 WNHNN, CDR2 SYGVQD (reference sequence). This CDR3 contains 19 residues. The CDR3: CASSESGDGVARCTDTQYF. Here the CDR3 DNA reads TGCGCCAGCAGTGAGTCGGGGGATGGGGTGGCCCGGTGCACAGATACGCAGTATTTT.

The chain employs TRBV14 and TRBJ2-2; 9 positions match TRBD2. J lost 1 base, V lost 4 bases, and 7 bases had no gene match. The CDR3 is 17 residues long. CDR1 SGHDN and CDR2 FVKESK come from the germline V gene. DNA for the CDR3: TGTGCCAGCAGCCCTCCAGCGGGGGGTCTGAACACCGGGGAGCTGTTTTTT. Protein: CASSPPAGGLNTGELFF.

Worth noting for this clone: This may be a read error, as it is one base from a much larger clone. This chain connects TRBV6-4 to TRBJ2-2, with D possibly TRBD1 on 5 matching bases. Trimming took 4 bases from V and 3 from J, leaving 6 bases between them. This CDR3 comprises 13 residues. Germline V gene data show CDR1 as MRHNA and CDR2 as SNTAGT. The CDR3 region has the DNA TGTGCCAGCAGTGGCAGGGACACCGGGGAGCTGTTTTTT. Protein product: CASSGRDTGELFF.

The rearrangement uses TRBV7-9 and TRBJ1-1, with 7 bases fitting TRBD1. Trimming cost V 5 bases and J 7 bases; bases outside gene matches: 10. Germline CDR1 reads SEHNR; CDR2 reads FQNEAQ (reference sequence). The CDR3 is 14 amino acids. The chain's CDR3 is CASSPPADRSEAFF. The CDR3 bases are TGTGCCAGCAGCCCTCCCGCGGACAGGAGTGAAGCTTTCTTT.

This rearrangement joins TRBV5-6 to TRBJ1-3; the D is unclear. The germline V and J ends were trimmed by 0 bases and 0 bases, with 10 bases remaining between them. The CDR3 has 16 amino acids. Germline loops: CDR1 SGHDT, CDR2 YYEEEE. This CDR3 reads CASSLGSYRSGNTIYF. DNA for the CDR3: TGTGCCAGCAGCTTGGGGTCCTACCGCTCTGGAAACACCATATATTTT.

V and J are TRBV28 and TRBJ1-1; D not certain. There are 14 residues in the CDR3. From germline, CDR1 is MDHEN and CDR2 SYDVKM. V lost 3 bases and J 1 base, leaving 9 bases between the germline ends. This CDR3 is CASSFYGENTEAFF. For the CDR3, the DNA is TGTGCCAGCAGTTTTTACGGAGAGAACACTGAAGCTTTCTTT.

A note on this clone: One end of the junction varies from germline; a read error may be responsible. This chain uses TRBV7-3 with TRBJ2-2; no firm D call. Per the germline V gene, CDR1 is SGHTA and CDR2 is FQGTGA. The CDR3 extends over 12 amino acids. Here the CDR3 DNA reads TGTGCCAGCAGCTTAAACAGCGGGGAGCTGTTTTTT. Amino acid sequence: CASSLNSGELFF.

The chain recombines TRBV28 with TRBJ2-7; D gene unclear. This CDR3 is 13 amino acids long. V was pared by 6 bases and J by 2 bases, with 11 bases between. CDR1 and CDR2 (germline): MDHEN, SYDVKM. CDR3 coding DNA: TGTGCCAGCAGCTTGACGGCTGCCTACGAGCAGTACTTC. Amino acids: CASSLTAAYEQYF.

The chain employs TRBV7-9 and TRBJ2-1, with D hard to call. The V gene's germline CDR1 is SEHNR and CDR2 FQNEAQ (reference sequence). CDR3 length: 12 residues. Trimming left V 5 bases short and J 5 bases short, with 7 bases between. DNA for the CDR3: TGTGCCAGCAGCCGATATGACAATGAGCAGTTCTTC. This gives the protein CASSRYDNEQFF.

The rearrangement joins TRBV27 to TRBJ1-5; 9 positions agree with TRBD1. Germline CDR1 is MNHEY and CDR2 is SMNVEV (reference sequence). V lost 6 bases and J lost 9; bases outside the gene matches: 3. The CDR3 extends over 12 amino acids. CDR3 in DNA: TGTGCCAGCAGGACGACAGGGGGGCCCCAGCATTTT. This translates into CASRTTGGPQHF.